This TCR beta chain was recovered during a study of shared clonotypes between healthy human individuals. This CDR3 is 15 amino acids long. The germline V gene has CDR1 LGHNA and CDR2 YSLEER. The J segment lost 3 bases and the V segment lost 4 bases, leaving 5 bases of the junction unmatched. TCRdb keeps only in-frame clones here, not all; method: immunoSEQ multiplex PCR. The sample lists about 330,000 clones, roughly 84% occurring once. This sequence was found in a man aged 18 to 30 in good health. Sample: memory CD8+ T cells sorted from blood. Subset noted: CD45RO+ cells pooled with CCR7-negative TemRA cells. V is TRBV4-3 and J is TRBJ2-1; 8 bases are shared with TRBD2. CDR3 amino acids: CASSPRSGSYNEQFF. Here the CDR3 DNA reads TGCGCCAGCAGCCCCAGGAGCGGGAGCTACAATGAGCAGTTCTTC.